The present T cell receptor beta chain was sequenced within a study of metastatic and nonmetastatic thyroid tumors. TCRdb re-called clones from the PCR reads using MiXCR. The sample has under 35,000 clones, more than 20% seen once; the top ten hold less than 9.5%. In its sample, this clone was seen a few times. Not a single patient had been given any form of treatment at any point before undergoing thyroid surgery. V trimming: 7 bases; J trimming: 4 bases; junction bases outside the gene matches: 6. The CDR3 consists of 14 residues. Germline V gene sequence: CDR1 LNHDA, CDR2 SQIVND (reference sequence).

The receptor comes from a female donor with papillary thyroid cancer or a benign thyroid nodule (not recorded which). Some clones in this sample may be carry-over from other donors' samples. The chain employs TRBV19 and TRBJ1-1; 10 bases line up with TRBD1. Sequencing was carried out using blood. CDR3 sequence (DNA): TGTGCCAGTAAAACGACAGGGGGCGTCACTGAAGCTTTCTTT. Its translation is CASKTTGGVTEAFF.